This TCR beta chain originates from a study of preoperative IRX-2 immunotherapy in early breast cancer. This clone was seen only once. V gave up 10 bases and J gave up 0 bases, with 16 bases separating them. The CDR3 totals 16 residues. CDR1 and CDR2 from the germline V gene are MNHGY and SAAAGT. Some clones are missing from TCRdb's copy, which holds only in-frame ones; the method was immunoSEQ multiplex PCR. The sample lists fewer than 3,500 clones; about 75% were seen once. Treatment denoted: preoperative locoregional IRX-2 cytokine immunotherapy. This phase Ib study tested locoregional IRX-2 cytokine immunotherapy given before surgery.

The material was tumor tissue, obtained before IRX-2 immunotherapy. The TCR originated in a human donor with breast cancer. This chain links TRBV6-8 with TRBJ2-6; tentative D call: TRBD1 (6 bases). The CDR3 bases are TGTGCCATCAGGAACCAGGGGAGCTCTGGGGCCAACGTCCTGACTTTC. Amino acid sequence: CAIRNQGSSGANVLTF.